These 21 T cell receptor beta chains came from one sample sequenced in a study of T cell responses to AZD1222 COVID-19 vaccine. Sequenced by immunoSEQ multiplex PCR; TCRdb stores in-frame clones only, minus some. The sample consists of about 170,000 clones, roughly 87% of them appearing once. The sample in question was peripheral blood, obtained 28 days after the second AZD1222 dose. Source of these receptors: an adult who received the AZD1222 COVID-19 vaccine.

The genes are TRBV6-2 or TRBV6-3 and TRBJ1-5; TRBD1 is a possible D gene (6 bases). The CDR3 sequence is 14 residues long. Between the trimmed V and J ends, which lost 3 bases and 7 bases, there was a span of 13 bases. In germline, CDR1 is MNHEY, CDR2 SVGEGT. The CDR3 DNA reads TGTGCCAGCAGTTATACAGGGAACCGGCAGCCCCAGCATTTT. This codes for CASSYTGNRQPQHF.

This clone appeared once. The chain couples TRBV7-2 to TRBJ2-3; D may correspond to TRBD1 or TRBD2 (5 bases each). Germline loops: CDR1 SGHTA, CDR2 FQGNSA. Trimming removed 4 bases at V and 2 bases at J, with 16 bases between. This CDR3 is built from 16 residues. The CDR3 DNA reads TGTGCCAGCAGCTCTCGAGGGATTGGGGCCACAGATACGCAGTATTTT. Protein product: CASSSRGIGATDTQYF. The entire variable domain, with the rest obtained from reference TRBV7-2 and TRBJ2-3, is as follows: GAGVSQSPSNKVTEKGKDVELRCDPISGHTALYWYRQSLGQGLEFLIYFQGNSAPDKSGLPSDRFSAERTGGSVSTLTIQRTQQEDSAVYLCASSSRGIGATDTQYFGPGTRLTVL.

V and J are TRBV19 and TRBJ1-1; a possible D gene is TRBD1 (6 bases). The CDR3 is 13 amino acids. Germline V gives CDR1 LNHDA, CDR2 SQIVND (reference sequence). With 9 bases removed from V and 1 base from J, the gap between germline ends came to 12 bases. Written as DNA, the CDR3 is TGTGCCAGCCAACCCAGGGGGAACACTGAAGCTTTCTTT. Protein: CASQPRGNTEAFF.

V gene TRBV4-1 combines with J gene TRBJ2-1; D not resolved. The V and J ends lost 4 bases and 0 bases respectively, with 13 bases between them. This CDR3 region has 16 residues. CDR1 MGHRA and CDR2 YSYEKL come from the germline V gene. The CDR3 nucleotides read TGCGCCAGCAGCCTCAAACCGCGTAGCTCCTACAATGAGCAGTTCTTC. It is translated as CASSLKPRSSYNEQFF.

The V and J genes are TRBV11-3 and TRBJ2-7, with 10 bases aligning to TRBD1. The CDR3 contains 14 residues. Germline CDR1 and CDR2: SGHNT and YENEEA. V dropped 5 bases and J dropped 2; count of bases not matched to a gene: 3. CDR3 DNA sequence: TGTGCCAGCAGCGCCGGGACAGGGGCCTACGAGCAGTACTTC. Amino acid sequence: CASSAGTGAYEQYF. Full variable domain (missing parts from reference TRBV11-3 and TRBJ2-7): EAGVVQSPRYKIIEKKQPVAFWCNPISGHNTLYWYLQNLGQGPELLIRYENEEAVDDSQLPKDRFSAERLKGVDSTLKIQPAELGDSAVYLCASSAGTGAYEQYFGPGTRLTVT.

CDR3 region: CASSPQAGETQYF. CDR3 DNA: TGTGCCAGCAGTCCTCAGGCAGGGGAGACCCAGTACTTC. V usage is TRBV6-5 and J usage is TRBJ2-5, with D possibly being TRBD1 (5 bases). In germline, CDR1 is MNHEY, CDR2 SVGAGI. The CDR3 totals 13 residues. Trimming pared 5 bases from V and 5 bases from J, leaving 12 bases between.

CDR3 coding DNA: TGTGCCAGCAGCCTAGACCCTTCCGACTGGGGGGAGTCCTACAATGAGCAGTTCTTC. This encodes CASSLDPSDWGESYNEQFF. The V gene is TRBV9, the J gene TRBJ2-1, with D tentatively TRBD2 (6 bases). V dropped 4 bases and J dropped 1 base, with 24 bases sitting between them. The germline gives CDR1 SGDLS, CDR2 YYNGEE. This CDR3 region has 19 residues.

Of note for this clone: Additional DNA sequences in this sample encode the identical CDR3. The chain uses TRBV7-9 and TRBJ1-1; D gene unclear. This CDR3 has 12 residues. V lost 2 bases and J lost 5, with 6 bases in between. The V gene's germline CDR1 is SEHNR and CDR2 FQNEAQ (reference sequence). CDR3 sequence (DNA): TGTGCCAGCAGCTTACGGGGAACTGAAGCTTTCTTT. It encodes CASSLRGTEAFF.

The chain joins TRBV6-4 to TRBJ1-2; 7 bases are a match to TRBD1. V lost 4 bases and J lost 8; bases outside the gene matches: 7. In germline, CDR1 is MRHNA, CDR2 SNTAGT. The CDR3 extends over 13 amino acids. The CDR3 loop is CASSVTGMDGYTF. In nucleotides, the CDR3 is TGTGCCAGCAGTGTGACAGGGATGGACGGCTACACCTTC.

The genes are TRBV4-2 and TRBJ2-7, with 7 nucleotides matching TRBD1. V shed 2 bases, J shed 2 bases, and the junction held 6 bases outside the gene matches. Germline V gene sequence: CDR1 LGHNA, CDR2 YNFKEQ. The CDR3 is 15 amino acids. The CDR3 loop reads CASSQSPGQTYEQYF. The CDR3 DNA sequence: TGTGCCAGCAGCCAATCTCCGGGACAGACCTACGAGCAGTACTTC.

This clone was detected only a few times. V is TRBV7-2 and J is TRBJ2-4; possibly TRBD2 for D (6 bases). The V gene's germline CDR1 is SGHTA and CDR2 FQGNSA. Trimming removed 6 bases at V and 1 base at J, with 13 bases between. This CDR3 is built from 15 residues. The CDR3 sequence is CASRSGGTAKNIQYF. CDR3 in DNA: TGTGCCAGCAGGTCTGGGGGGACGGCCAAAAACATTCAGTACTTC.

The chain carries TRBV2 and TRBJ1-1; TRBD1 agrees at 7 bases. From germline, CDR1 is SNHLY and CDR2 FYNNEI. The junction had 3 bases not matched to a gene; V was cut back by 5 bases and J by 0 bases. This CDR3 region has 14 residues. The CDR3 region is CASSPGGMNTEAFF. The DNA of the CDR3 is TGTGCCAGCAGTCCAGGGGGGATGAACACTGAAGCTTTCTTT.

The V call is TRBV4-1, the J call TRBJ1-5; 7 nucleotides match TRBD1. Trimming took 4 bases from V and 4 from J; bases not matched to a gene: 7. CDR1 and CDR2 from the germline V gene are MGHRA and YSYEKL. This CDR3 has 15 amino acids. The CDR3 reads CASSRVQGRNQPQHF. For the CDR3, the DNA is TGCGCCAGCAGCCGAGTACAGGGGCGGAATCAGCCCCAGCATTTT.

Concerning this clone itself: One junction end does not reproduce the germline sequence, and a read error may be involved. This chain uses TRBV5-4 with TRBJ2-7, with 9 bases fitting TRBD2. The CDR3 covers 17 residues. Germline V CDR1 and CDR2: SGHNT, YYREEE (reference sequence). CDR3 amino acids: CAITDLFGRGGSHEQYF. As DNA, the CDR3 is TGTGCCATCACAGACCTATTCGGGCGGGGGGGCTCCCACGAGCAGTACTTC.

This clone was counted a single time. This chain links TRBV1 with TRBJ2-5. TRBV1 counts as a pseudogene. The CDR3 is 14 amino acids. The CDR3 loop is CTSCTGGVQETQYF. CDR3 DNA sequence: TGCACCAGCTGTACCGGGGGCGTTCAAGAGACCCAGTACTTC.

The gene calls are TRBV9 and TRBJ2-1, with a weak D call TRBD2 (6 bases). The V end was cut by 0 bases, the J end by 6 bases, with 16 bases between. The CDR3 is 16 amino acids. The germline CDR1 and CDR2 sequences are SGDLS and YYNGEE. The CDR3: CASSVDPTRIRNEQFF. CDR3 in DNA: TGTGCCAGCAGCGTAGATCCGACTAGAATCCGCAATGAGCAGTTCTTC. Together with reference TRBV9 and TRBJ2-1, the CDR3 gives the full variable domain: DSGVTQTPKHLITATGQRVTLRCSPRSGDLSVYWYQQSLDQGLQFLIQYYNGEERAKGNILERFSAQQFPDLHSELNLSSLELGDSALYFCASSVDPTRIRNEQFFGPGTRLTVL.

This clone occurred once. The chain combines TRBV5-1 with TRBJ1-4, with 8 positions matching TRBD1. V gave up 4 bases and J gave up 8 bases; unmatched junction bases: 10. Per the germline V gene, CDR1 is SGHRS and CDR2 is YFSETQ. The CDR3 is made up of 15 amino acids. The CDR3 sequence is CASSLDGRDREKLFF. The DNA for the CDR3 is TGCGCCAGCAGCCTTGACGGAAGGGACAGGGAAAAACTGTTTTTT. Variable domain in full (rest from reference TRBV5-1 and TRBJ1-4): KAGVTQTPRYLIKTRGQQVTLSCSPISGHRSVSWYQQTPGQGLQFLFEYFSETQRNKGNFPGRFSGRQFSNSRSEMNVSTLELGDSALYLCASSLDGRDREKLFFGSGTQLSVL.

The CDR3 bases are TGTGCCAGCAGCTTGGCCAATTACAGGACTAACTATGGCTACACCTTC. It encodes CASSLANYRTNYGYTF. The chain couples TRBV5-5 to TRBJ1-2; weak D call: TRBD1 (5 bases). The CDR3 has 16 amino acids. Trimming removed 0 bases from V and 0 bases from J, with 12 bases in between. The germline gives CDR1 SGHKS, CDR2 YYEKEE (reference sequence).

The chain combines TRBV7-2 with TRBJ2-1, with D unclear. Deletions cut 1 base from V and 2 bases from J, with 9 bases between. This CDR3 is 15 amino acids long. CDR1 is SGHTA and CDR2 is FQGNSA in the germline V gene. In DNA form, the CDR3 reads TGTGCCAGCAGCTTAGTCTCCCAAGCCTACAATGAGCAGTTCTTC. Amino acids: CASSLVSQAYNEQFF. The full variable domain, in which reference TRBV7-2 and TRBJ2-1 provide the parts outside the CDR3, is GAGVSQSPSNKVTEKGKDVELRCDPISGHTALYWYRQSLGQGLEFLIYFQGNSAPDKSGLPSDRFSAERTGGSVSTLTIQRTQQEDSAVYLCASSLVSQAYNEQFFGPGTRLTVL.

In this sample, this clone turned up a few times. CDR3 sequence (DNA): TGTGCCAGCAGCCAAGAGGGGTCAGCGAGCTCCTACGAGCAGTACTTC. Its protein product is CASSQEGSASSYEQYF. The genes are TRBV4-2 and TRBJ2-7; D remains unclear. The CDR3 is 16 residues long. V shed 0 bases and J shed 0 bases, with 12 bases lying between them. From germline, CDR1 is LGHNA and CDR2 YNFKEQ.

The V call is TRBV5-1, the J call TRBJ2-7; maybe TRBD1 (6 bases). Trimming cost V 4 bases and J 2 bases, with 13 bases left between them. In germline, CDR1 is SGHRS, CDR2 YFSETQ. The CDR3 runs to 14 residues. The CDR3 DNA sequence: TGCGCCAGCAGCCGGACAGCCCTAACCTACGAGCAGTACTTC. Amino acids: CASSRTALTYEQYF.